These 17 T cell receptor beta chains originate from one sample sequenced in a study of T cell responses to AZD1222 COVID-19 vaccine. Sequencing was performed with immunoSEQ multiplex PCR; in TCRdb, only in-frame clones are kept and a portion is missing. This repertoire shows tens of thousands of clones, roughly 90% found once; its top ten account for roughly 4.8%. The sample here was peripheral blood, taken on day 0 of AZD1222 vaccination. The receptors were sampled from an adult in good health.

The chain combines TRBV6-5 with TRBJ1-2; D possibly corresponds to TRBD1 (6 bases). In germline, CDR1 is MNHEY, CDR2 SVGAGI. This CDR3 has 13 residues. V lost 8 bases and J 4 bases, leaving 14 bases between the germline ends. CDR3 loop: CASGGRQSYGYTF. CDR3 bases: TGTGCCAGCGGGGGCAGGCAGTCCTATGGCTACACCTTC.

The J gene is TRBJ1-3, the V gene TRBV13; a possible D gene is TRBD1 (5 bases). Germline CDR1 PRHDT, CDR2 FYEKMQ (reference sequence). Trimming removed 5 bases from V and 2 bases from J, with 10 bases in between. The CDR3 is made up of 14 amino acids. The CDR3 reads CASSPRTPGNTIYF. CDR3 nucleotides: TGTGCCAGCAGCCCCAGGACACCTGGAAACACCATATATTTT.

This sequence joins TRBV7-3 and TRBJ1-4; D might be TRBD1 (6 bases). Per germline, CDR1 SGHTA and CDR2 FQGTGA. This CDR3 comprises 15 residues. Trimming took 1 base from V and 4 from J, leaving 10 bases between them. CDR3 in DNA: TGTGCCAGCAGCTTAAGACCAGGGGTTAATGAAAAACTGTTTTTT. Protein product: CASSLRPGVNEKLFF.

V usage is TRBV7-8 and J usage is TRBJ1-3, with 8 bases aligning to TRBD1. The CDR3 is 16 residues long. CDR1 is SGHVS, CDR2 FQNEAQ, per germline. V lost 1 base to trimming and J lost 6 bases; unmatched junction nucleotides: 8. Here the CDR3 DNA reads TGTGCCAGCAGCTTAGTGGGGGCGACAGGGGTAAACACCATATATTTT. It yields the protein CASSLVGATGVNTIYF. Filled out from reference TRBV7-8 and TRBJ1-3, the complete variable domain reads GAGVSQSPRYKVAKRGQDVALRCDPISGHVSLFWYQQALGQGPEFLTYFQNEAQLDKSGLPSDRFFAERPEGSVSTLKIQRTQQEDSAVYLCASSLVGATGVNTIYFGEGSWLTVV.

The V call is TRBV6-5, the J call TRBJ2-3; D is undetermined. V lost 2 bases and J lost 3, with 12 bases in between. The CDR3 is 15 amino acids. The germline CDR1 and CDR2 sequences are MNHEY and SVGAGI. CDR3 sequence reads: CASSYGMAYTDTQYF. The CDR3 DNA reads TGTGCCAGCAGTTACGGGATGGCCTATACAGATACGCAGTATTTT.

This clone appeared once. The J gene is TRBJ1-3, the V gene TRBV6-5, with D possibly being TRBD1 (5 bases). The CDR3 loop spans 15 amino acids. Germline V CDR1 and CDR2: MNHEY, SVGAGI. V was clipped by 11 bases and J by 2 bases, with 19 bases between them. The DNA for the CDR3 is TGTGCCTCGGCGTACCAGGGAACCCCTGGAAACACCATATATTTT. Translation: CASAYQGTPGNTIYF.

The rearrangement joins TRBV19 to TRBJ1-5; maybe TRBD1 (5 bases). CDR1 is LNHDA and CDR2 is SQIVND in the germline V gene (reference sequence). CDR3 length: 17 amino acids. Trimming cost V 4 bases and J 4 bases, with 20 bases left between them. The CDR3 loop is CASSTSQGSSTNQPQHF. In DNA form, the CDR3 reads TGTGCCAGTAGTACGAGCCAGGGAAGCTCTACAAATCAGCCCCAGCATTTT.

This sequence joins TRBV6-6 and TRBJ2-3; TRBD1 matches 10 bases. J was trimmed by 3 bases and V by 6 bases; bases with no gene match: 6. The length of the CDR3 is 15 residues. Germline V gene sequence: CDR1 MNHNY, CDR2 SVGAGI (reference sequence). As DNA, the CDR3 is TGTGCCAGCAGGGACCCGGGACAGGGGACAGATACGCAGTATTTT. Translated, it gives CASRDPGQGTDTQYF.

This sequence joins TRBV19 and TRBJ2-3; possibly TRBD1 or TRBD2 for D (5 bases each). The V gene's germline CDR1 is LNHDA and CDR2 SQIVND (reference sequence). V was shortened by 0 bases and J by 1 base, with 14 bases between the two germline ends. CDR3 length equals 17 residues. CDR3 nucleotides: TGTGCCAGTAGTATAGATCGGAGAGGGGACGGCACAGATACGCAGTATTTT. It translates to CASSIDRRGDGTDTQYF.

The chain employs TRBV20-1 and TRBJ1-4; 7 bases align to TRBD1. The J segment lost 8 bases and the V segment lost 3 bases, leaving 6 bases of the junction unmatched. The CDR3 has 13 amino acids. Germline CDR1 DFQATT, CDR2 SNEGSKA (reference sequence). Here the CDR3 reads CSASRGRNEKLFF. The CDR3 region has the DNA TGCAGTGCTAGTAGGGGGCGGAACGAAAAACTGTTTTTT.

CDR3 DNA sequence: TGTGCCAGCTCACAACTCGGACAGGGAAGGACTGAAGCTTTCTTT. It translates to CASSQLGQGRTEAFF. The chain carries TRBV18 and TRBJ1-1; 8 bases are shared with TRBD1. The CDR3 is 15 residues long. Germline V gene sequence: CDR1 KGHSH, CDR2 LQKENI. V shed 4 bases, J shed 5 bases, and the junction held 9 bases outside the gene matches.

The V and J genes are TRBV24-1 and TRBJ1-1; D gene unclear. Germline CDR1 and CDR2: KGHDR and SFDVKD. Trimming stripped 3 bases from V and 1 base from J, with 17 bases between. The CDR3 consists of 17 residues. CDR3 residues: CATSDGAGGQRNTEAFF. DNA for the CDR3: TGTGCCACCAGTGATGGCGCGGGCGGGCAGCGGAACACTGAAGCTTTCTTT.

DNA for the CDR3: TGTGCCAGCAGCCCACCCTCCTATAATTCACCCCTCCACTTT. Encoded protein: CASSPPSYNSPLHF. The V and J genes are TRBV28 and TRBJ1-6; D call uncertain. CDR1 and CDR2 from the germline V gene are MDHEN and SYDVKM. The CDR3 is 14 residues long. The V and J ends lost 6 bases and 0 bases respectively, with 6 bases between them. Combining the CDR3 with reference TRBV28 and TRBJ1-6 gives the whole variable domain DVKVTQSSRYLVKRTGEKVFLECVQDMDHENMFWYRQDPGLGLRLIYFSYDVKMKEKGDIPEGYSVSREKKERFSLILESASTNQTSMYLCASSPPSYNSPLHFGNGTRLTVT.

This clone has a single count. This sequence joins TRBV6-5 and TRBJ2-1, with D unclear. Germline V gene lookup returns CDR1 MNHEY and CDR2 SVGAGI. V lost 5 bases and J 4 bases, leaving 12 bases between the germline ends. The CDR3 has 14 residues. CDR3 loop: CASSTRTDYNEQFF. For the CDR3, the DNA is TGTGCCAGCAGTACCAGGACGGATTACAATGAGCAGTTCTTC.

The CDR3 loop reads CASSPTWGSTGELFF. The CDR3 coding sequence is TGTGCCAGCTCGCCTACATGGGGGTCCACCGGGGAGCTGTTTTTT. This chain joins TRBV18 and TRBJ2-2; D tentatively fits TRBD1 or TRBD2 (5 bases each). The ends were cut back, 6 bases at V and 4 bases at J, with 15 bases in the middle. The CDR3 covers 15 residues. The germline CDR1 and CDR2 sequences are KGHSH and LQKENI. Variable domain in full (rest from reference TRBV18 and TRBJ2-2): NAGVMQNPRHLVRRRGQEARLRCSPMKGHSHVYWYRQLPEEGLKFMVYLQKENIIDESGMPKERFSAEFPKEGPSILRIQQVVRGDSAAYFCASSPTWGSTGELFFGEGSRLTVL.

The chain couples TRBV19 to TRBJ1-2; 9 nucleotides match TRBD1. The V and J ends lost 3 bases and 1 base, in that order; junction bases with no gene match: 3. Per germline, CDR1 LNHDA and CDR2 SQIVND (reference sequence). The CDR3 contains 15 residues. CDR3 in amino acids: CASSIPGQGNYGYTF. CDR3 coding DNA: TGTGCCAGTAGTATCCCGGGACAGGGTAACTATGGCTACACCTTC.

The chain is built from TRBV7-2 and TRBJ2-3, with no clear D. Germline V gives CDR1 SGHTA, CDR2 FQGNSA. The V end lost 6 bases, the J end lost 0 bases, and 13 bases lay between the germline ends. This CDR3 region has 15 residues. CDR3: CASSTGGGSTDTQYF. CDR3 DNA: TGTGCCAGCAGTACCGGCGGCGGTAGCACAGATACGCAGTATTTT.